This T cell receptor beta chain was observed in a study of CD8+CD57+ T cells in acquired aplastic anemia (dated by TCRdb to 2016 to 2019). Context from the whole study: A mean of about 3.2 ug of DNA, ranging from about 0.17 to 30 ug, was extracted from sorted CD4+ and CD8+ cells. CD8+CD57+ expansion was defined as a frequency above the mean frequency observed in healthy subjects. What the study reported, not specific to this receptor: Although 25 to 30 CD8+ CDR3 sequences were shared by patients and controls, these sequences appeared highly expressed in patients and within the immunodominant clones of patients. CD8+ Simpson's diversity did not differ significantly between patients and healthy controls (P=0.060).

Genomic DNA was used as template for profiling of TCR beta VDJ combinations and CDR3 sequences. TCR repertoire sequencing was run on an Illumina HiSeq 2000. The authors' pipeline ran thus. TRBV/TRBJ rearrangement plots, CDR3 size and DJ length profiles, and Simpson's diversity index were used to assess repertoires. The most abundant DNA sequence in the deep sequencing data was defined as the immunodominant clone. CDR3 amino acid sequences were screened for sharing across subjects and compared with published repertoires and the VDJdb database. TCRdb handled the public reads itself, with Q25 trimming in fastp and clone calling in MiXCR, and kept productive beta chains. Every distinct CDR3 protein forms one entry, paired with its most common genes and DNA. None of the V and J calls come from the authors' own analysis; TCRdb made them. This sample holds some 200,000 distinct CDR3 sequences; around 50% were observed only once. Jointly, the top ten make up 15% to 20% of the sample.

CDR3 length: 16 amino acids, cysteine to phenylalanine. Solely the CDR3 DNA is kept, with 48 bases framed from the first base. V and J are truncated by 3 bases and 1 base respectively, leaving an intervening sequence of 10 bases. Via the germline V gene (reference sequence), CDR1 is SEHNR and CDR2 FQNEAQ. A note on this clonotype: It lacks a known antigen. There are no base qualities to consult, and no much larger clone falls within one base.

Flow cytometry had shown CD8+CD57+ cell expansion in the patients selected for sequencing. Severe acquired aplastic anemia was diagnosed in all patients according to International Study of Aplastic Anemia and Agranulocytosis and Camitta criteria. At the time blood was sampled, none of the patients had received any therapy. The study deep-sequenced TCR repertoires of sorted CD4+ and CD8+ blood T cells from severe aplastic anemia patients and healthy subjects. In the USA, patient enrollment took place under clinicaltrials.gov protocols 00001620, 01623167, 00001397, 00071045, 00081523 and 00961064. Ficoll-Paque density gradient centrifugation was used to isolate peripheral blood mononuclear cells. CD4+ and CD8+ T cells were sorted by FACS or magnetic beads before DNA extraction.

Sequencing was performed on sorted CD4+, CD8+, or CD8+CD57+ T cells (not recorded which) from PBMCs. Rearrangement joined TRBV7-9 to TRBJ2-6; the D segment could be TRBD1, given 5 matching bases. This sequence originates from a human donor with aplastic anemia. The DNA reads as follows: TGTGCCAGCAGCTTGTGGGGCAGGTCTGGGGCCAACGTCCTGACTTTC. It is translated as CASSLWGRSGANVLTF. The full variable domain, with segments outside the CDR3 supplied by the reference TRBV7-9 and TRBJ2-6 proteins, appears as DTGVSQNPRHKITKRGQNVTFRCDPISEHNRLYWYRQTLGQGPEFLTYFQNEAQLEKSRLLSDRFSAERPKGSFSTLEIQRTEQGDSAMYLCASSLWGRSGANVLTFGAGSRLTVL.